The T cell receptor (beta chain) described here comes from a study of shared clonotypes between healthy human individuals. As for the study in general: Contributing individuals were two females and three males aged 18 to 49. Study observations and caveats: Sequencing depth was expected to influence donor clonotype sharing. Owing to a small donor count, the genetic and exposure-history diversity represented was limited.

Clones were read by immunoSEQ multiplex PCR, and TCRdb kept only the in-frame ones, dropping some. The sample shows fewer than 650,000 clones, around three quarters of them seen only once. V trimming: 7 bases; J trimming: 6 bases; junction bases outside the gene matches: 9. This CDR3 is built from 14 residues. CDR1 is LNHDA and CDR2 is SQIVND in the germline V gene (reference sequence). Worth noting for this clone: Its antigen is as yet unknown.

None of the donors, who were healthy HIV-negative adults, had recently had acute infections or vaccinations. The material sequenced was PBMCs. The origin of this receptor is a woman aged 40 to 50 in good health. Some clones in this sample may be carry-over from other donors' samples. V gene TRBV19 combines with J gene TRBJ2-1, with 7 bases lining up with TRBD1. The CDR3 nucleotides read TGTGCCAGTACCGACAAGCGACAGGGCAATGAGCAGTTCTTC. This translates into CASTDKRQGNEQFF. The variable domain in full, completed from reference TRBV19 and TRBJ2-1, reads DGGITQSPKYLFRKEGQNVTLSCEQNLNHDAMYWYRQDPGQGLRLIYYSQIVNDFQKGDIAEGYSVSREKKESFPLTVTSAQKNPTAFYLCASTDKRQGNEQFFGPGTRLTVL.